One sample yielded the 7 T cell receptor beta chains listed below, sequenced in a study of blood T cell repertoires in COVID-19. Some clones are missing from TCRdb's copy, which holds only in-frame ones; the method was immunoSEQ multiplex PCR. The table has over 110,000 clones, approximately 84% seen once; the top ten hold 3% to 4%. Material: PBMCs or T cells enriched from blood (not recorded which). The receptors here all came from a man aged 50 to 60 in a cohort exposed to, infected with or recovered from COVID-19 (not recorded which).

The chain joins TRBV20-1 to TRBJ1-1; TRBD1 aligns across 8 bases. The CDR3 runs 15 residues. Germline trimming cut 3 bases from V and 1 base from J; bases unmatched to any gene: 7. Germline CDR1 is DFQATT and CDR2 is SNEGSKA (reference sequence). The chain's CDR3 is CSASGAGGSNTEAFF. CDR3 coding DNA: TGCAGTGCTAGTGGGGCAGGGGGCTCGAACACTGAAGCTTTCTTT.

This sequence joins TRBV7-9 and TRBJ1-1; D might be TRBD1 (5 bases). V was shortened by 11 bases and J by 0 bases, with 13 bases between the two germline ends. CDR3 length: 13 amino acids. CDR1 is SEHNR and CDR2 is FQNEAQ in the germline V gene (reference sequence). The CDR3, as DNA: TGTGCCGTAGAGACAGAGATGAACACTGAAGCTTTCTTT. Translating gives CAVETEMNTEAFF.

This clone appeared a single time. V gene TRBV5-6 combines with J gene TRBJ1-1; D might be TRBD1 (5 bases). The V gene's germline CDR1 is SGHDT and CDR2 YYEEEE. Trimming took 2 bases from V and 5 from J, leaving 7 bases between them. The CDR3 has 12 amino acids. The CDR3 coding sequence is TGTGCCAGCAGCTTAGGGGTGACTGAAGCTTTCTTT. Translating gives CASSLGVTEAFF.

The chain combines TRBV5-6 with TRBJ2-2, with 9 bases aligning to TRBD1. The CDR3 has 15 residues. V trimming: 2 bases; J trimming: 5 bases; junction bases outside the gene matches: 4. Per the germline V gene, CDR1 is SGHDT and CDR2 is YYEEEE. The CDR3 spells CASSLGTGRTGELFF. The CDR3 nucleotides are TGTGCCAGCAGCTTAGGGACAGGGAGGACCGGGGAGCTGTTTTTT.

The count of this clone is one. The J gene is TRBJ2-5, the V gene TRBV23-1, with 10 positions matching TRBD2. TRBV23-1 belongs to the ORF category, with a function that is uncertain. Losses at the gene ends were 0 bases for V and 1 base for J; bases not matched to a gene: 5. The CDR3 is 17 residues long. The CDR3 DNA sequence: TGCGCCAGCAGTCAATCGCTGGCTAGCGGGGGCCAAGAGACCCAGTACTTC. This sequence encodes CASSQSLASGGQETQYF.

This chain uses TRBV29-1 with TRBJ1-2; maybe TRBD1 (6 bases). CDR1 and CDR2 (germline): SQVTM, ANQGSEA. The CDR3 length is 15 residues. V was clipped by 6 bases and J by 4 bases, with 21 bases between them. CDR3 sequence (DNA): TGCAGCGTCGCTAAAGGACAGACCTCCGCCTATGGCTACACCTTC. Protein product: CSVAKGQTSAYGYTF. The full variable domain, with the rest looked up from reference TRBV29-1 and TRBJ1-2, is SAVISQKPSRDICQRGTSLTIQCQVDSQVTMMFWYRQQPGQSLTLIATANQGSEATYESGFVIDKFPISRPNLTFSTLTVSNMSPEDSSIYLCSVAKGQTSAYGYTFGSGTRLTVV.

The chain's CDR3 is CASSSPREQYF. CDR3 DNA sequence: TGTGCCAGCAGTTCCCCTAGGGAGCAGTACTTC. This chain links TRBV28 with TRBJ2-7, with D hard to call. CDR1 is MDHEN and CDR2 is SYDVKM in the germline V gene. Trimming took 4 bases from V and 7 from J, leaving 8 bases between them. The CDR3 loop spans 11 amino acids.